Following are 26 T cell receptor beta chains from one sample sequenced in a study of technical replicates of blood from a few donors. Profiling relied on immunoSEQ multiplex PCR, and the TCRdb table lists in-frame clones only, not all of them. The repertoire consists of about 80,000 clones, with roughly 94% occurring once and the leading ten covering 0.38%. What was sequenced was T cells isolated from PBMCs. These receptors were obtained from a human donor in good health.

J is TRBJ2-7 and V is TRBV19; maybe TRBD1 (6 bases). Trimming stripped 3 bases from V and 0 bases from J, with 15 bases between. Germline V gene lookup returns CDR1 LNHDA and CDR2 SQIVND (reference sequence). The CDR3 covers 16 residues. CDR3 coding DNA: TGTGCCAGTAGTATGGGTGGGGGCCTAACCTCCTACGAGCAGTACTTC. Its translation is CASSMGGGLTSYEQYF.

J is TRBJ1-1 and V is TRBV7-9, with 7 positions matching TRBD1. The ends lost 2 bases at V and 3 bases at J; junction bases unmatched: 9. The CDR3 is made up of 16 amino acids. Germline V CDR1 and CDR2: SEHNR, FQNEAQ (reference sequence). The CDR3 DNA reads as TGTGCCAGCAGCTTAAGTTTGACAGGGTTCGACACTGAAGCTTTCTTT. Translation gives CASSLSLTGFDTEAFF.

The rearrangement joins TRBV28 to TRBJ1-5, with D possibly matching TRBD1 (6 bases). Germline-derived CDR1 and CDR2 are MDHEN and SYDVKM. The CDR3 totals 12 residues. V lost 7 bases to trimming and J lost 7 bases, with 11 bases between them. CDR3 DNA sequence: TGTGCCAGCAAAGAGCAGGGGCAGCCCCAGCATTTT. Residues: CASKEQGQPQHF.

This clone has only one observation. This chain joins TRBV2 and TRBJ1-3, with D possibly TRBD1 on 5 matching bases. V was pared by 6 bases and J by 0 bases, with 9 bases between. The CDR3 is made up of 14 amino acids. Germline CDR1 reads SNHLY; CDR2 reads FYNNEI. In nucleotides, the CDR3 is TGTGCCAGCAGAACAGGTTACTCTGGAAACACCATATATTTT. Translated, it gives CASRTGYSGNTIYF.

The CDR3 DNA is TGTGCCAGCAGTGACAGGGGCGATGAGCAGTTCTTC. This codes for CASSDRGDEQFF. The chain employs TRBV25-1 and TRBJ2-1, with D tentatively TRBD1 (6 bases). Trimming shortened V by 3 bases and J by 8 bases, and 8 bases separated the two germline ends. The CDR3 has 12 amino acids. Germline values: CDR1 MGHDK, CDR2 SYGVNS. Supplemented by reference TRBV25-1 and TRBJ2-1, the full variable domain reads EADIYQTPRYLVIGTGKKITLECSQTMGHDKMYWYQQDPGMELHLIHYSYGVNSTEKGDLSSESTVSRIRTEHFPLTLESARPSHTSQYLCASSDRGDEQFFGPGTRLTVL.

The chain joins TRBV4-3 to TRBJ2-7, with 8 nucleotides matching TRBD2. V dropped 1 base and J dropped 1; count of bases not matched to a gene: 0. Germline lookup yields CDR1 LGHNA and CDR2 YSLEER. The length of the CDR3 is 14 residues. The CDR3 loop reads CASSQGGRSYEQYF. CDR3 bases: TGCGCCAGCAGCCAAGGCGGGAGGTCCTACGAGCAGTACTTC.

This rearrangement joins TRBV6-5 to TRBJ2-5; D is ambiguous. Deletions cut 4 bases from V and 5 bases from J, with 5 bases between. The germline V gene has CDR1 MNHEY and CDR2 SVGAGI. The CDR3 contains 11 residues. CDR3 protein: CASSFLETQYF. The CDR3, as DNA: TGTGCCAGCAGTTTCCTTGAGACCCAGTACTTC.

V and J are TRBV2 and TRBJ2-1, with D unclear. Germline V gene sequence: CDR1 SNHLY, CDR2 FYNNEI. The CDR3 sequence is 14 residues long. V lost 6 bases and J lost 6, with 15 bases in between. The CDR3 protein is CASRDKAVPNEQFF. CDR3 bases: TGTGCCAGCAGAGACAAGGCCGTCCCCAATGAGCAGTTCTTC.

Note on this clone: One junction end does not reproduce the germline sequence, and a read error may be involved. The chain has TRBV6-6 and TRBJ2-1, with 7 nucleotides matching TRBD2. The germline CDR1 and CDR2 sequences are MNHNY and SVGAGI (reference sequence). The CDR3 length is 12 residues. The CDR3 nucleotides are TGTGCCAGCAGTTACTCGGCGGGAGTTACAATCTTC. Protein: CASSYSAGVTIF.

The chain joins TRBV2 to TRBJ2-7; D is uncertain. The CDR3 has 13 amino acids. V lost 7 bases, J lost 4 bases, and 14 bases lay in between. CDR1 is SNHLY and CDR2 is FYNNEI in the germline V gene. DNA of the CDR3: TGTGCCAGCACTCCGAGGAGTCTTTACGAGCAGTACTTC. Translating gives CASTPRSLYEQYF.

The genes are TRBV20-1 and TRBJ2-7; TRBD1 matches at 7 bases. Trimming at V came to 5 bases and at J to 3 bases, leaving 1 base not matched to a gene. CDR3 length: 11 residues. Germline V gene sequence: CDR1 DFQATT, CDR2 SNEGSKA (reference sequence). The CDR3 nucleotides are TGCAGTGCTGGGGACAGCTACGAGCAGTACTTC. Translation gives CSAGDSYEQYF.

Here the CDR3 DNA reads TGTGCCAGTAGTATAGAGGGGGGTTTAGGCTACAATGAGCAGTTCTTC. Translation: CASSIEGGLGYNEQFF. The chain has TRBV19 and TRBJ2-1, with D perhaps matching TRBD2 (6 bases). The CDR3 totals 16 residues. Germline CDR1 is LNHDA and CDR2 is SQIVND (reference sequence). V lost 0 bases and J lost 3, with 12 bases in between.

The CDR3 loop reads CASSTGTGTFTEAFF. As DNA, the CDR3 is TGTGCCAGCAGCACCGGGACAGGGACTTTCACTGAAGCTTTCTTT. The gene calls are TRBV13 and TRBJ1-1; 9 bases agree with TRBD1. CDR1 and CDR2 from the germline V gene are PRHDT and FYEKMQ (reference sequence). With V trimmed by 5 bases and J by 4 bases, 8 bases remained unmatched. This CDR3 region has 15 residues. The entire variable domain, with the rest obtained from reference TRBV13 and TRBJ1-1, is as follows: AAGVIQSPRHLIKEKRETATLKCYPIPRHDTVYWYQQGPGQDPQFLISFYEKMQSDKGSIPDRFSAQQFSDYHSELNMSSLELGDSALYFCASSTGTGTFTEAFFGQGTRLTVV.

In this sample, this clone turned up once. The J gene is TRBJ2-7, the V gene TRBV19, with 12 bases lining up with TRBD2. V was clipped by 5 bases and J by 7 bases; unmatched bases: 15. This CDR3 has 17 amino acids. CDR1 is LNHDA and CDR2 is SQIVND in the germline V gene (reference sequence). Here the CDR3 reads CASSQSPPRLAGEEQYF. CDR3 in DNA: TGTGCCAGTAGTCAGTCCCCCCCCCGACTAGCGGGAGAAGAGCAGTACTTC.

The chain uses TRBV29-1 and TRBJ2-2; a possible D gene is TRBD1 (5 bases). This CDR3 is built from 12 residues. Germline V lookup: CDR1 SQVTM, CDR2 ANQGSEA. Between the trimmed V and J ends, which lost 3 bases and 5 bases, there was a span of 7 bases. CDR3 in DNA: TGCAGCGTTGAGAAGGGGACCGGGGAGCTGTTTTTT. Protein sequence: CSVEKGTGELFF.

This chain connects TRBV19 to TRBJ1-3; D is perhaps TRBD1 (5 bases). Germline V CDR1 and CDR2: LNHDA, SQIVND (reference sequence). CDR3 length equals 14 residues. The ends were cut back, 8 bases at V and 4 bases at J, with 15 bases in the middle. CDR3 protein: CASSIGGIGNTIYF. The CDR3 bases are TGTGCCAGTTCAATCGGGGGGATCGGAAACACCATATATTTT.

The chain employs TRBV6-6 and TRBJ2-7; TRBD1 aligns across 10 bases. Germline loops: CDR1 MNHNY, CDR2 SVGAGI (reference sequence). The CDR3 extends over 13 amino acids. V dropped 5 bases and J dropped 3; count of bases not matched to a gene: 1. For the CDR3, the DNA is TGTGCCAGCAGTCGGGACAGGGGCTACGAGCAGTACTTC. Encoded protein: CASSRDRGYEQYF.

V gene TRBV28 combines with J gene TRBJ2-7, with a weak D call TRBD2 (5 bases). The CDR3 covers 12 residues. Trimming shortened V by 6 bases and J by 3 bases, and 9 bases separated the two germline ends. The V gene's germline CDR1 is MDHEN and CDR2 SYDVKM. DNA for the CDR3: TGTGCCAGCAGCCACGGGGTCTACGAGCAGTACTTC. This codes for CASSHGVYEQYF.

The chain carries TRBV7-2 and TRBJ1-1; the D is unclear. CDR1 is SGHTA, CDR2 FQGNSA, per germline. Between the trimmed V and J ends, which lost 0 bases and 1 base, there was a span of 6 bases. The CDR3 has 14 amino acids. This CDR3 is CASSLAKQNTEAFF. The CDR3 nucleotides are TGTGCCAGCAGCTTAGCGAAACAGAACACTGAAGCTTTCTTT.

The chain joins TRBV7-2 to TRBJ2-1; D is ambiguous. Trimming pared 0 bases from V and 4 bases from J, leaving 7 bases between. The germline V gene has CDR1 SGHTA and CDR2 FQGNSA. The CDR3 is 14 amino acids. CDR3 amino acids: CASSLASIYNEQFF. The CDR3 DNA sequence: TGTGCCAGCAGCTTAGCTTCTATTTACAATGAGCAGTTCTTC.

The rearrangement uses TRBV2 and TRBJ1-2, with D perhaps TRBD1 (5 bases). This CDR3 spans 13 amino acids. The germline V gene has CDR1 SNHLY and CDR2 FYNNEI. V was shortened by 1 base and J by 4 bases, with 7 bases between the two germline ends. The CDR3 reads CASSEGGGYGYTF. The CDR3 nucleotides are TGTGCCAGCAGTGAAGGGGGCGGCTATGGCTACACCTTC.

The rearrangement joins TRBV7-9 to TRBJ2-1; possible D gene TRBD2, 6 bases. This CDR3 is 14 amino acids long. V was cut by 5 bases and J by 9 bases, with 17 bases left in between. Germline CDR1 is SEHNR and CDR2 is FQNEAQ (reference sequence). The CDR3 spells CASSVEGGLVEQFF. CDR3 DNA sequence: TGTGCCAGCAGCGTCGAAGGAGGGCTGGTTGAGCAGTTCTTC.

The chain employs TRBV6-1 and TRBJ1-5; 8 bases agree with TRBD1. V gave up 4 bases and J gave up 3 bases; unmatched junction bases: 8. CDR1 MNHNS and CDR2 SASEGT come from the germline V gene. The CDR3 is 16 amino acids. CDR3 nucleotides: TGTGCCAGCAGTGTCCAACAGGGGGGAAACAATCAGCCCCAGCATTTT. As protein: CASSVQQGGNNQPQHF.

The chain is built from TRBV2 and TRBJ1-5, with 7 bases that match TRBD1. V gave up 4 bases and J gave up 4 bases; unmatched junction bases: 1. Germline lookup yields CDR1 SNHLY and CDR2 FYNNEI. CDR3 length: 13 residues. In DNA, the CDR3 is TGTGCCAGCAGTGGGACAGGAAATCAGCCCCAGCATTTT. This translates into CASSGTGNQPQHF. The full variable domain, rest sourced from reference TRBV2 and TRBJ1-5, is EPEVTQTPSHQVTQMGQEVILRCVPISNHLYFYWYRQILGQKVEFLVSFYNNEISEKSEIFDDQFSVERPDGSNFTLKIRSTKLEDSAMYFCASSGTGNQPQHFGDGTRLSIL.

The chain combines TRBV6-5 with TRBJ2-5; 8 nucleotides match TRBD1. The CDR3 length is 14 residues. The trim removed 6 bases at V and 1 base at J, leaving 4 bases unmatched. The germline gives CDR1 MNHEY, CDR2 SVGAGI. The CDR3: CASSYGQGQETQYF. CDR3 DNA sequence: TGTGCCAGCAGCTATGGACAGGGCCAAGAGACCCAGTACTTC.

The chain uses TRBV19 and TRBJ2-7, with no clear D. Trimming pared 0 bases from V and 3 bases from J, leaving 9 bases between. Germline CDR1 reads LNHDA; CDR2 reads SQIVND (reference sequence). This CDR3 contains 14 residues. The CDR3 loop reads CASSIELRSYEQYF. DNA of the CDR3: TGTGCCAGTAGTATAGAACTTAGAAGCTACGAGCAGTACTTC.